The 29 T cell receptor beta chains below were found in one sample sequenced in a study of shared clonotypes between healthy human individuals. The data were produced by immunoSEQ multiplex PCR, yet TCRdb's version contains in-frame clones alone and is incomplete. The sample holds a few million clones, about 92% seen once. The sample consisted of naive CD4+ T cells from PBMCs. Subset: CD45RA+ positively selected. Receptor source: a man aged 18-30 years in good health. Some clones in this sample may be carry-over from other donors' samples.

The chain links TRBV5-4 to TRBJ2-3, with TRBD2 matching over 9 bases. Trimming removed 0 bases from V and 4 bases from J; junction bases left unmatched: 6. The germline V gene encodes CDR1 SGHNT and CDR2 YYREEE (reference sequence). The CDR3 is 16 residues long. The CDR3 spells CASSLGGGRAADTQYF. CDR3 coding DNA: TGTGCCAGCAGCTTGGGCGGCGGGAGGGCCGCAGATACGCAGTATTTT.

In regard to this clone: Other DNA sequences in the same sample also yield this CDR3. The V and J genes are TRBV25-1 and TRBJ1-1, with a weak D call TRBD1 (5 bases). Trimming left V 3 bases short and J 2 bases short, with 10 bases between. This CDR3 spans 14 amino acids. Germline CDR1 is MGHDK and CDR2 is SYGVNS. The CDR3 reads CASSESGRNTEAFF. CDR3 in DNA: TGTGCCAGCAGTGAGTCGGGGCGAAACACTGAAGCTTTCTTT. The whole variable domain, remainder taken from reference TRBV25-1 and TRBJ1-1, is EADIYQTPRYLVIGTGKKITLECSQTMGHDKMYWYQQDPGMELHLIHYSYGVNSTEKGDLSSESTVSRIRTEHFPLTLESARPSHTSQYLCASSESGRNTEAFFGQGTRLTVV.

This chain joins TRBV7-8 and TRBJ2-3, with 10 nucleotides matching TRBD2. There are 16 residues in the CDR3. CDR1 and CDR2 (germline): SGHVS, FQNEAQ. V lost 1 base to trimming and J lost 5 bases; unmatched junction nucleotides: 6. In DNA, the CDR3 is TGTGCCAGCAGCTTAGGCACTAGCGGGATGGTAGATACGCAGTATTTT. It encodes CASSLGTSGMVDTQYF.

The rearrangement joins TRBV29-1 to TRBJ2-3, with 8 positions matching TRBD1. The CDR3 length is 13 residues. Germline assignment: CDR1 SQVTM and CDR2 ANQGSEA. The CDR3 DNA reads TGCAGTTACGGGACAGGATGGACAGATACGCAGTATTTT. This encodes CSYGTGWTDTQYF.

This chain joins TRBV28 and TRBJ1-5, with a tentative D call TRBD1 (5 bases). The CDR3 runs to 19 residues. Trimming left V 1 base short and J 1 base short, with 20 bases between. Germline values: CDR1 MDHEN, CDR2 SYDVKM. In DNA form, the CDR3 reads TGTGCCAGCAGTTTATTGGGGGGAGAGTTTTACGGGAGCAATCAGCCCCAGCATTTT. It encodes CASSLLGGEFYGSNQPQHF.

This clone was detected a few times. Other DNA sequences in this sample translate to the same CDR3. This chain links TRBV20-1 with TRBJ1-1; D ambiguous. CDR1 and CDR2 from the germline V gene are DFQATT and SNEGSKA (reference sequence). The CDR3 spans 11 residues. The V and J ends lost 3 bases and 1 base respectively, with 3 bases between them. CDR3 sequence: CSARKNTEAFF. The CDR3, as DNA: TGCAGTGCTAGGAAGAACACTGAAGCTTTCTTT.

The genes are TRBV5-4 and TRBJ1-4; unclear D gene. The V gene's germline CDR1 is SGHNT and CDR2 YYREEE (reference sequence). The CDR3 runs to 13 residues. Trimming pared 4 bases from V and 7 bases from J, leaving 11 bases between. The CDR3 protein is CASSRAPREKLFF. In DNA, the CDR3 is TGTGCCAGCAGCCGGGCCCCGCGTGAAAAACTGTTTTTT. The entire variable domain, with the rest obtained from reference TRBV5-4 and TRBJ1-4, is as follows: ETGVTQSPTHLIKTRGQQVTLRCSSQSGHNTVSWYQQALGQGPQFIFQYYREEENGRGNFPPRFSGLQFPNYSSELNVNALELDDSALYLCASSRAPREKLFFGSGTQLSVL.

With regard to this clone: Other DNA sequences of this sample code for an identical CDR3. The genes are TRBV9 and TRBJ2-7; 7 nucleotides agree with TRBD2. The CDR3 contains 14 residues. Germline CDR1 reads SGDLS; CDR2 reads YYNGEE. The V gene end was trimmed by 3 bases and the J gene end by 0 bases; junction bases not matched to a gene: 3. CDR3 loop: CASSARDYSYEQYF. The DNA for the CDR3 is TGTGCCAGCAGCGCTCGGGACTACTCCTACGAGCAGTACTTC.

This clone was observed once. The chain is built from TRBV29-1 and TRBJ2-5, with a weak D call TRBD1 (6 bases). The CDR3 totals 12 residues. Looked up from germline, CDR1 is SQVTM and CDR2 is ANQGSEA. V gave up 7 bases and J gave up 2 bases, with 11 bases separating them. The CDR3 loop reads CSARQVQETQYF. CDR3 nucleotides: TGCAGCGCCAGACAGGTACAAGAGACCCAGTACTTC.

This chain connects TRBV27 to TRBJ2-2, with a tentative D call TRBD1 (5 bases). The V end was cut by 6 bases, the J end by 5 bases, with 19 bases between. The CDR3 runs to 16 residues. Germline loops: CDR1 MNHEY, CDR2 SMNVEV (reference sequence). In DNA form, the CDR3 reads TGTGCCAGCAGCCGAGACAGTATAGCACGTACCGGGGAGCTGTTTTTT. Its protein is CASSRDSIARTGELFF.

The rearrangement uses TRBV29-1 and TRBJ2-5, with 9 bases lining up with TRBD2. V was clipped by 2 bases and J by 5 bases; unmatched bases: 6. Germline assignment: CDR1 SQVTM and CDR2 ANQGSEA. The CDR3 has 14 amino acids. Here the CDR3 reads CSVESREGLETQYF. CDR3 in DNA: TGCAGCGTTGAATCGCGGGAGGGCCTGGAGACCCAGTACTTC.

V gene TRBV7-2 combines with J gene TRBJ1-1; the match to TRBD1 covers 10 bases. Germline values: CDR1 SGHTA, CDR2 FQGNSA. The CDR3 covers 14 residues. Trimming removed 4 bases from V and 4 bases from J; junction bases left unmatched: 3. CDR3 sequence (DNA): TGTGCCAGCAGCTCCCGGACAGGGGGCACTGAAGCTTTCTTT. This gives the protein CASSSRTGGTEAFF.

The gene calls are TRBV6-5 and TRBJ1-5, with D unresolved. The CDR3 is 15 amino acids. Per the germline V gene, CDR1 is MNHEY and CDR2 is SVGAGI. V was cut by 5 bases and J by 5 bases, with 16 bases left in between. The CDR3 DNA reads TGTGCCAGCAGTCTTGGCGAGGGCCCTTATCAGCCCCAGCATTTT. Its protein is CASSLGEGPYQPQHF.

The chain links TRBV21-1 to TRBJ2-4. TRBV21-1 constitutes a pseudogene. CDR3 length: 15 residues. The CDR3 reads CASPLTGKGKNIQYF. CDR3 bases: TGTGCCAGCCCTCTCACGGGTAAGGGCAAAAACATTCAGTACTTC.

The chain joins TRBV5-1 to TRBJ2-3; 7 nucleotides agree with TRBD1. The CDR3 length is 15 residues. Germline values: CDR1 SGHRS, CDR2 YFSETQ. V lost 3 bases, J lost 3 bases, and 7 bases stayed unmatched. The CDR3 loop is CASSYGQARTDTQYF. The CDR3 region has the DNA TGCGCCAGCAGCTACGGACAGGCTAGAACAGATACGCAGTATTTT.

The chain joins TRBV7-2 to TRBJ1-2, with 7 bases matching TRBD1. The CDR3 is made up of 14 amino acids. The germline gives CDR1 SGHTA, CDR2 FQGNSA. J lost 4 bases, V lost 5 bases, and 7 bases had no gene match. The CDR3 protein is CASSQGRGPYGYTF. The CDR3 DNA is TGTGCCAGCAGCCAGGGGAGGGGGCCCTATGGCTACACCTTC.

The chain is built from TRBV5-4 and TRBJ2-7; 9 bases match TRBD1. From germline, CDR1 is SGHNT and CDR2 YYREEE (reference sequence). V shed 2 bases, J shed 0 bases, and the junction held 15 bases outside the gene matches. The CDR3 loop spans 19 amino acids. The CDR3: CASSFGSGQGNPTSYEQYF. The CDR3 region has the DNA TGTGCCAGCAGCTTTGGATCGGGACAGGGTAATCCGACCTCCTACGAGCAGTACTTC.

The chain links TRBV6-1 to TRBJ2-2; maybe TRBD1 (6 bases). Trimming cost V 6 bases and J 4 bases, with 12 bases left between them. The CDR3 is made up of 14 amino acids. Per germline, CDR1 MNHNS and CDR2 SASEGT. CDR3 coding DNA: TGTGCCAGCAGAGGGGGTGGGGGCACCGGGGAGCTGTTTTTT. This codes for CASRGGGGTGELFF.

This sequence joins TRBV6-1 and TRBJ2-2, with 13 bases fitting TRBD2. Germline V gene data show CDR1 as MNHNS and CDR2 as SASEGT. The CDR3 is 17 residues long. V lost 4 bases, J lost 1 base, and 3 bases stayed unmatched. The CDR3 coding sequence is TGTGCCAGCAGTGCCGGGACTAGCGGGAAGAACACCGGGGAGCTGTTTTTT. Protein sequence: CASSAGTSGKNTGELFF.

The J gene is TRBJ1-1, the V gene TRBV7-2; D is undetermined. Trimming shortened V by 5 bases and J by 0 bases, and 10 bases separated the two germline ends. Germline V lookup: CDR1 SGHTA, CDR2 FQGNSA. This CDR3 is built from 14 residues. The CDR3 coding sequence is TGTGCCAGCAGCGCAAGGTCTCTGAACACTGAAGCTTTCTTT. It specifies CASSARSLNTEAFF.

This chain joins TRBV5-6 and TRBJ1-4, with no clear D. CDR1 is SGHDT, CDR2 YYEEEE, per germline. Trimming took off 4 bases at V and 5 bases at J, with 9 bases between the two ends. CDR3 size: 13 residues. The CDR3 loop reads CASSRETNEKLFF. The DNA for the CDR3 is TGTGCCAGCAGCAGGGAAACAAATGAAAAACTGTTTTTT.

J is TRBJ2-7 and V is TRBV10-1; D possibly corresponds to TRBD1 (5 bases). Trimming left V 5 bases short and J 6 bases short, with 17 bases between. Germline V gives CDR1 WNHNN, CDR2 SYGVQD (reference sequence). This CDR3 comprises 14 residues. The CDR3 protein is CASSPRAGPGEQYF. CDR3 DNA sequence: TGCGCCAGCAGTCCCCGGGCAGGGCCAGGCGAGCAGTACTTC.

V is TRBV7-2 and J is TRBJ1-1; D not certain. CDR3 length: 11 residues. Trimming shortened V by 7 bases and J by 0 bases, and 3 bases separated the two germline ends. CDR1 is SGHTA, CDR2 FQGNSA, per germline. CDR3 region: CASNLNTEAFF. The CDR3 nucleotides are TGTGCCAGCAACCTGAACACTGAAGCTTTCTTT.

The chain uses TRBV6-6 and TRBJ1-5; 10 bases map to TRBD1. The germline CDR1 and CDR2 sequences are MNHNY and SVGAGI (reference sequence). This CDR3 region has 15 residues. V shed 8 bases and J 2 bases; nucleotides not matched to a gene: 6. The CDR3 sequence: CASGTGTGGNQPQHF. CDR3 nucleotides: TGTGCCAGCGGGACCGGGACAGGGGGCAATCAGCCCCAGCATTTT.

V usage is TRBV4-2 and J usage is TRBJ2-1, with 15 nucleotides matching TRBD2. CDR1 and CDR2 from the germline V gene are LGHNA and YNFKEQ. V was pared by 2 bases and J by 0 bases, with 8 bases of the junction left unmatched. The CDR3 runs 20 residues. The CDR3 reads CASSQMGTSGRQSSYNEQFF. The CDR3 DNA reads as TGTGCCAGCAGCCAAATGGGGACTAGCGGGAGGCAGAGCTCCTACAATGAGCAGTTCTTC.

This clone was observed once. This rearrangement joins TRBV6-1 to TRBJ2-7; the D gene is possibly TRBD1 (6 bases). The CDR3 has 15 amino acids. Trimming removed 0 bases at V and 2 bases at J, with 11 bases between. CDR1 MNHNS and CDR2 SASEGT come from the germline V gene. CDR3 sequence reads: CASSEAGTSPYEQYF. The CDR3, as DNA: TGTGCCAGCAGTGAAGCCGGGACATCCCCCTACGAGCAGTACTTC.

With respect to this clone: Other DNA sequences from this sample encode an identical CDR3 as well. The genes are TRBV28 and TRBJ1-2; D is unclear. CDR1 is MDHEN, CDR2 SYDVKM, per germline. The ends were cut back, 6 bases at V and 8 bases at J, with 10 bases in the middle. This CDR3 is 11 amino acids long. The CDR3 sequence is CASSRTRGYTF. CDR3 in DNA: TGTGCCAGCAGCAGGACCCGAGGCTACACCTTC.

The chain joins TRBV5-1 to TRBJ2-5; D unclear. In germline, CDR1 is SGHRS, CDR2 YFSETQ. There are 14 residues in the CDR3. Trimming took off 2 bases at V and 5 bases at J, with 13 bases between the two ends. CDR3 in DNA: TGCGCCAGCAGCTTATCCGCCCCCCGGGAGACCCAGTACTTC. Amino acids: CASSLSAPRETQYF.

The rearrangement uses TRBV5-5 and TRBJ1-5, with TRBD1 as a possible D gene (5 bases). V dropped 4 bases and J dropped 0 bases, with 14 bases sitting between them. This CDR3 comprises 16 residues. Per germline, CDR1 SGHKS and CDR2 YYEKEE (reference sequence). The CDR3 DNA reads TGTGCCAGCAGCATCGAAGGACATCTTAGCAATCAGCCCCAGCATTTT. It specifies CASSIEGHLSNQPQHF.